The present TCR beta chain was sequenced within a study of T cells after posttransplantation cyclophosphamide (dated by TCRdb to about 2016). In the study overall: Using TRB sequencing, the study followed how the T cell repertoire reconstituted after myeloablative bone marrow transplantation in which posttransplantation cyclophosphamide served as GVHD prophylaxis. Public TRB sequences were searched against a database of over 3,000 sequences associated with responses to pathogens, tumor antigens, self-antigens and alloantigens. In 3 patients, TRB sequencing was also performed on up to roughly 3 more blood samples taken 2 to 5.2 years after transplant, and in 4 patients, pretransplant blood was also TRB-sequenced. Antigen receptor sequencing was done on samples from a few dozen PTCy-treated patients and from approximately 15 related bone marrow donors of those patients. Blood from all 35 or so PTCy patients who had 1-year posttransplant specimens underwent TRB sequencing. Because TRA and TRB clonality correlated tightly in 9 samples, the subsequent TCR analyses were limited to TRB only. Overall study outcomes, separate from this receptor: Across fewer than 50 patients, recipient CMV seropositivity and CMV reactivation were highly associated with TRB clonality; PTCy diversity was similar to CNI/methotrexate controls. The TRB repertoires of T cells infiltrating skin or the GI tract showed only limited overlap with the TRB repertoires found in blood. Donor-recipient similarity was low at 1-2 months but rose over the first year, and later blood repertoires were often dominated by donor CD8+ memory clones.

Ends trimmed: V by 0 bases, J by 6 bases; bases unmatched to a gene: 5. For CDR1 and CDR2, the germline V gene lists KGHSY and FQNENV. Spanning cysteine to phenylalanine, the CDR3 consists of 14 amino acids. The retained sequence is limited to the CDR3, 42 bases, with the frame set at the first base. Genomic DNA was the input for TRB sequencing, which was run either with the immunoSEQ assay at survey resolution or with the hsTCRB kit. As for the authors' bioinformatics: The immunoSEQ software handled the initial read processing, while the LymphoSeq R package was used for the repertoire analyses. Clonality was calculated as 1 minus normalized Shannon entropy, and the Gini coefficient was also calculated for each TRB dataset. Phenotypes of unsorted samples were inferred by mapping TRB sequences from sorted subsets of the recipient or donor onto unsorted samples of the same recipient. TCRdb took this table from immuneACCESS and kept in-frame rearrangements with V and J called. Such tables lack part of the clones; where checked against another copy, unresolved V genes explain under half of the gap, and the rest is unexplained. The V and J calls and the clone size are those of that table, but D and trimming were determined from the DNA. The sample yields 400 to 600 clones; roughly nine tenths were counted once. The ten largest clones take up roughly 3.7% of the sample.

Mononuclear cells from peripheral blood and bone marrow were separated by Ficoll-Hypaque density centrifugation and then cryopreserved. CD4+ and CD8+ T cells, including naive and memory subsets, were sorted by FACS on a FACSAria II. Remarks on this clone: The antigen it binds to is not known. The record has no base qualities; no much larger clone is one base away.

The sequence is built from TRBV16 and TRBJ2-7; 7 bases in between match TRBD2. The source of this sequence is a man in his forties or fifties. Sequenced sample: CD4+ T cells sorted from bone marrow. The CDR3 sequence is CASSQSDGGSEQYF. The nucleotide sequence is given as TGTGCCAGCAGCCAATCGGACGGGGGGTCCGAGCAGTACTTC.